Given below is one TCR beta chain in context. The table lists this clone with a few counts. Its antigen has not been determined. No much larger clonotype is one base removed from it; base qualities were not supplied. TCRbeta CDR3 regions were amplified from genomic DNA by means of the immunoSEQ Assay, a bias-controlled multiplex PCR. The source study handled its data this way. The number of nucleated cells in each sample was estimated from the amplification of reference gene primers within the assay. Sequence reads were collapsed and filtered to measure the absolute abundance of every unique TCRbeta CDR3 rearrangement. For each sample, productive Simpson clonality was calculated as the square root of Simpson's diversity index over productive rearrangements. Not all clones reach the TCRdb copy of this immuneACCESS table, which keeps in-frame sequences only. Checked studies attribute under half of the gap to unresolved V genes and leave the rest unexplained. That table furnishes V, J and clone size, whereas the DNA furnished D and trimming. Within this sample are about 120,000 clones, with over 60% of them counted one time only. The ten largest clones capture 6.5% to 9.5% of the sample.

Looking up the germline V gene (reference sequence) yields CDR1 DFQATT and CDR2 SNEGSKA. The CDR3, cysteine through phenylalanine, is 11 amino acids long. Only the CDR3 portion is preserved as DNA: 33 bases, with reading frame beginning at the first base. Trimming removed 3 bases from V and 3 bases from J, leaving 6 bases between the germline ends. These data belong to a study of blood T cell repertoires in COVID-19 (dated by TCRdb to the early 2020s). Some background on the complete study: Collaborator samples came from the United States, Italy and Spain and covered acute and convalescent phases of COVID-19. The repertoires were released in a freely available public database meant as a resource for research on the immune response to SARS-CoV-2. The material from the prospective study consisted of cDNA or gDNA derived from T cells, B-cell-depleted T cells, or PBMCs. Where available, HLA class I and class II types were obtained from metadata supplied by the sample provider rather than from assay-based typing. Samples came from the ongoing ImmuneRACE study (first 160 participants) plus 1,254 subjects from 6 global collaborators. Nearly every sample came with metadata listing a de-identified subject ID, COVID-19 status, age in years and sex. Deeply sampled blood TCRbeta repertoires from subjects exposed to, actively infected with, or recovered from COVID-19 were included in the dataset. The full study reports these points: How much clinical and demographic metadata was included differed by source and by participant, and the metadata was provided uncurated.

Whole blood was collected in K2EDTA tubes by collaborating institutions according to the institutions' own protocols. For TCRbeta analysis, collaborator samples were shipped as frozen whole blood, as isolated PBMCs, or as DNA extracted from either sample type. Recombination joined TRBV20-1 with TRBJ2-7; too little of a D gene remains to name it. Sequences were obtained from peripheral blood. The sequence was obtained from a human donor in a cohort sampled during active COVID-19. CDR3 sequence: CSASSSYEQYF. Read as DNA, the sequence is TGCAGTGCTAGCTCGAGCTACGAGCAGTACTTC.